A single T cell receptor (beta chain) is shown here with its context. No antigen is known for it. The sample comes from a study of shared clonotypes between healthy human individuals. With 3 bases clipped from V and 2 bases from J, the junction kept 8 bases outside the gene matches. The CDR3 has 16 amino acids. The germline V gene encodes CDR1 MDHEN and CDR2 SYDVKM. Study-level points and caveats: Shared across a few donors were approximately 5% of the naive CD4 clonotypes.

Measured with immunoSEQ multiplex PCR; TCRdb has only the in-frame clones, and not every one. The table records about 590,000 clones, around 95% of them present only once. Positive CCR7 selection of CD45RO-negative cells yielded the naive CD8 cells, and terminally differentiated effector memory CD45RA+ cells were excluded. Sequences were obtained from naive CD8+ T cells sorted from blood. The V and J genes are TRBV28 and TRBJ2-7; 9 nucleotides line up with TRBD1. This sequence was found in a woman aged 25 to 39 in good health. DNA of the CDR3: TGTGCCAGCAGTTTGGCCTTGGACAGGGGAGCCTACGAGCAGTACTTC. This sequence encodes CASSLALDRGAYEQYF.